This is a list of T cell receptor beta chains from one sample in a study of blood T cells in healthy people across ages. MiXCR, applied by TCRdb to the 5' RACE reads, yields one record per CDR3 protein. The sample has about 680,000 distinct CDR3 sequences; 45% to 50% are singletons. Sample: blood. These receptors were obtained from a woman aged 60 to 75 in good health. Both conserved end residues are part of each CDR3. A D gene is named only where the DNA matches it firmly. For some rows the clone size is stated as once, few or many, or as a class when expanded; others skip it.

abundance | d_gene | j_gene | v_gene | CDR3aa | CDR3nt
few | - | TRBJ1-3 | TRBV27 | CASSSRISGNTIYF | TGTGCCAGCAGTTCGAGGATCTCTGGAAACACCATATATTTT
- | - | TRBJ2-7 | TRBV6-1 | CASSEQGDYNEQYF | TGTGCCAGCAGTGAACAGGGGGACTACAATGAGCAGTACTTC
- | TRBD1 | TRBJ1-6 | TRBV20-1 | CSARTGTGDSPLHF | TGCAGTGCTCGGACCGGGACAGGGGATTCACCCCTCCACTTT
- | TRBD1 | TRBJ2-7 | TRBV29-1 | CSVEVQGNSYEQYF | TGCAGCGTTGAAGTACAGGGGAATTCCTACGAGCAGTACTTC
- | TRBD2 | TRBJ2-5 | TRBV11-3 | CASSLKPSGSGEQYF | TGTGCCAGCAGCTTAAAGCCTAGCGGGAGCGGGGAGCAGTACTTC
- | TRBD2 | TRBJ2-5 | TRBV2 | CASSEISGREETQYF | TGTGCCAGCAGTGAAATCAGCGGGAGGGAAGAGACCCAGTACTTC
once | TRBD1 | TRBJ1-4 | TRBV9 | CASSTRDSLNEKLFF | TGTGCCAGCAGCACTAGGGACAGTCTTAATGAAAAACTGTTTTTT
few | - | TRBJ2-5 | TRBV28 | CASSLGTTQETQYF | TGTGCCAGCAGTTTAGGGACCACCCAAGAGACCCAGTACTTC
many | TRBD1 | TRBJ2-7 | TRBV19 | CASGQGAQYEQYF | TGTGCCAGCGGACAGGGGGCGCAGTACGAGCAGTACTTC
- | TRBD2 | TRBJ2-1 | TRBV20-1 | CSARPLAASGNNEQFF | TGCAGTGCTAGACCCCTTGCGGCTAGCGGGAACAATGAGCAGTTCTTC
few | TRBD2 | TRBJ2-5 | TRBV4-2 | CASSQDGASGLQETQYF | TGTGCCAGCAGCCAAGATGGGGCTAGCGGCCTGCAAGAGACCCAGTACTTC
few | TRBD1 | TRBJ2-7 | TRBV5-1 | CASSNRDSPYEQYF | TGCGCCAGCAGTAACCGGGACAGCCCCTACGAGCAGTACTTC
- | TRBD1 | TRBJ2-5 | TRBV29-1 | CSARQGTQETQYF | TGCAGCGCCCGACAGGGTACACAAGAGACCCAGTACTTC
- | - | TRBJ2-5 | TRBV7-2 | CASSYVEETQYF | TGTGCCAGCAGCTATGTCGAGGAGACCCAGTACTTC
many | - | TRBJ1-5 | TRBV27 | CASSSGNQPQHF | TGTGCCAGCAGCTCAGGGAATCAGCCCCAGCATTTT
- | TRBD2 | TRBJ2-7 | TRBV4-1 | CASSQPTSGSSYEQYF | TGCGCCAGCAGCCAACCGACTAGCGGGAGCTCCTACGAGCAGTACTTC
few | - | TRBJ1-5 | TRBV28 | CASSPQGSPNQPQHF | TGTGCCAGCAGTCCCCAGGGATCCCCCAATCAGCCCCAGCATTTT
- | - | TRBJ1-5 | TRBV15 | CATSRDRQGNQPQHF | TGTGCCACCAGCAGAGACCGACAGGGCAATCAGCCCCAGCATTTT
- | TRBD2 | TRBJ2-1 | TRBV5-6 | CASSLRLGLADNEQFF | TGTGCCAGCAGCCTACGACTGGGACTAGCGGACAATGAGCAGTTCTTC
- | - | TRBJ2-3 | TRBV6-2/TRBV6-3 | CASSYPGGVTDTQYF | TGTGCCAGCAGTTACCCCGGGGGCGTCACAGATACGCAGTATTTT
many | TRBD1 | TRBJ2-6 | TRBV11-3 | CASSLGTGGGGANVLTF | TGTGCCAGCAGCTTAGGGACAGGGGGCGGTGGGGCCAACGTCCTGACTTTC
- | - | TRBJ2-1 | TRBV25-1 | CASSASEGHNEQFF | TGTGCCAGCAGTGCCAGCGAGGGCCACAATGAGCAGTTCTTC
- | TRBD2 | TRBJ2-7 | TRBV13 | CASSLRSAGDDEQYF | TGTGCCAGCAGCTTGAGGTCAGCGGGAGATGACGAGCAGTACTTC
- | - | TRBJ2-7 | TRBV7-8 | CASSMTPTYEQYF | TGTGCCAGCAGTATGACACCAACCTACGAGCAGTACTTC
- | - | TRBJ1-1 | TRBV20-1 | CSARAPGRMNTEAFF | TGCAGTGCTAGAGCCCCCGGACGGATGAACACTGAAGCTTTCTTT
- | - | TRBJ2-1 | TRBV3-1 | CASSLPHRRQFF | TGTGCCAGCAGCCTGCCCCACCGTCGGCAGTTCTTC